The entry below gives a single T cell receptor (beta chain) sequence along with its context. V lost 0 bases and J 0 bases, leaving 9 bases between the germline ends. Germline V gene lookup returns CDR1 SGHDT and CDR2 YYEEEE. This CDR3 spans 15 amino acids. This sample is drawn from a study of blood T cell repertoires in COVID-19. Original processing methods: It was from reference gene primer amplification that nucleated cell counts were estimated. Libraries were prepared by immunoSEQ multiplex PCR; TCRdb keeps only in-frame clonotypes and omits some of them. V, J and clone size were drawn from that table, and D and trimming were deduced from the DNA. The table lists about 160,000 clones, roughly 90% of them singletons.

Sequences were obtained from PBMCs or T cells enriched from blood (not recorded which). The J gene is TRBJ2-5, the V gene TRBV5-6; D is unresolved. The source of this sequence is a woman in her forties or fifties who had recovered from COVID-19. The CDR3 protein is CASSLGREYQETQYF. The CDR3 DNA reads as TGTGCCAGCAGCTTGGGAAGAGAGTACCAAGAGACCCAGTACTTC. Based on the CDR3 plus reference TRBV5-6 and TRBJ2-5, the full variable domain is DAGVTQSPTHLIKTRGQQVTLRCSPKSGHDTVSWYQQALGQGPQFIFQYYEEEERQRGNFPDRFSGHQFPNYSSELNVNALLLGDSALYLCASSLGREYQETQYFGPGTRLLVL.